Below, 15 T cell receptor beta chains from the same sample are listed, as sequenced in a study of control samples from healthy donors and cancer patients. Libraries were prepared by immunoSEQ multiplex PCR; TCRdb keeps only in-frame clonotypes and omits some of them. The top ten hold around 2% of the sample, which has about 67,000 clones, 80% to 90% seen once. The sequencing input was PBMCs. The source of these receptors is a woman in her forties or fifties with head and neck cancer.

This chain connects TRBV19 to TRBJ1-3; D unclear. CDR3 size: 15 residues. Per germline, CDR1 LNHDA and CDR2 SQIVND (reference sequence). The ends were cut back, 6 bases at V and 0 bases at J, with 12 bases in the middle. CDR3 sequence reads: CASSLLPSSGNTIYF. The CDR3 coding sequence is TGTGCCAGTAGCCTACTCCCAAGCTCTGGAAACACCATATATTTT.

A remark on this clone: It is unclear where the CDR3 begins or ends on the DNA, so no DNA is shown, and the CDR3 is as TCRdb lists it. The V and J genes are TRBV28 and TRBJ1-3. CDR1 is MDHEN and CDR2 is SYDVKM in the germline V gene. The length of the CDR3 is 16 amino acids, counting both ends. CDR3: CASSSSGGQEGNTIYF.

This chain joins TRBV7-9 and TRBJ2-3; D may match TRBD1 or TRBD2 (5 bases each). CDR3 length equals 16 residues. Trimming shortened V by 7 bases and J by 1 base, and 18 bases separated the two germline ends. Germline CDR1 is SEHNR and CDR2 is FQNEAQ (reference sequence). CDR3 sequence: CASIRGVSRGTDTQYF. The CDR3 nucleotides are TGTGCCAGCATCCGAGGGGTTTCGAGGGGCACAGATACGCAGTATTTT.

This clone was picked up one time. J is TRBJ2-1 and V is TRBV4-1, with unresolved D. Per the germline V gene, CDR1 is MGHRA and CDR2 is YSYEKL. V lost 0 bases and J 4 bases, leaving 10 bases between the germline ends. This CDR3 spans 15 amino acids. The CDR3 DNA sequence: TGCGCCAGCAGCCAAGATCGGCCGCAATACAATGAGCAGTTCTTC. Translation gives CASSQDRPQYNEQFF.

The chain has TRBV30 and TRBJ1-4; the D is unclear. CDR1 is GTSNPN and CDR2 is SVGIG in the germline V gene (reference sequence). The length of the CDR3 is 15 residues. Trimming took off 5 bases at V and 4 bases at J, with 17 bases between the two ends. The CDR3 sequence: CAWSDAGSRNEKLFF. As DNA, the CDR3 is TGTGCCTGGTCCGACGCCGGGTCCCGTAATGAAAAACTGTTTTTT.

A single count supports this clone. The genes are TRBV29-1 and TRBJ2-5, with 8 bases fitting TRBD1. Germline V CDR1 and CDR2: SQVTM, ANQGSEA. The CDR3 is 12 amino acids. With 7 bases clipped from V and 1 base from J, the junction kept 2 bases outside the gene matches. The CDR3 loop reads CSAGTGQETQYF. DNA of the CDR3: TGCAGCGCAGGGACAGGCCAAGAGACCCAGTACTTC.

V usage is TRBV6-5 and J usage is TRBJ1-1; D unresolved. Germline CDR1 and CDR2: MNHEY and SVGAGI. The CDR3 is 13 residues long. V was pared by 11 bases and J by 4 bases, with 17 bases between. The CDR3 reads CAVRKDLGTEAFF. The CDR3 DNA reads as TGTGCCGTCAGGAAGGATCTTGGCACTGAAGCTTTCTTT.

In DNA, the CDR3 is TGTGCCAGTAGTCCACAGGGGGCCGTTGGCTACACCTTC. It codes for CASSPQGAVGYTF. This rearrangement joins TRBV19 to TRBJ1-2; 9 bases agree with TRBD1. Germline assignment: CDR1 LNHDA and CDR2 SQIVND (reference sequence). V lost 5 bases to trimming and J lost 7 bases; unmatched junction nucleotides: 5. The CDR3 sequence is 13 residues long.

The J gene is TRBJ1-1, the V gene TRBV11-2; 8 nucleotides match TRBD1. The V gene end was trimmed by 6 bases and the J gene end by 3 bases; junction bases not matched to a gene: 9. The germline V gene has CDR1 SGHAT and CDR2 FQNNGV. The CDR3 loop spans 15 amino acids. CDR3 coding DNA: TGTGCCAGCAGAACCCCAACAGGGGGGTACACTGAAGCTTTCTTT. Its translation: CASRTPTGGYTEAFF. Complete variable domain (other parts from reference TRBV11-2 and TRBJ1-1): EAGVAQSPRYKIIEKRQSVAFWCNPISGHATLYWYQQILGQGPKLLIQFQNNGVVDDSQLPKDRFSAERLKGVDSTLKIQPAKLEDSAVYLCASRTPTGGYTEAFFGQGTRLTVV.

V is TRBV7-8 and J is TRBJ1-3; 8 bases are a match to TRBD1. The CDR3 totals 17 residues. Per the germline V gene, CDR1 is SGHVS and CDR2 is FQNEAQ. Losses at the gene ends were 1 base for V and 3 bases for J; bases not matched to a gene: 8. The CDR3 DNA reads TGTGCCAGCAGCTTAGGGACTGACAGGGGAGATGGAAACACCATATATTTT. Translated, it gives CASSLGTDRGDGNTIYF.

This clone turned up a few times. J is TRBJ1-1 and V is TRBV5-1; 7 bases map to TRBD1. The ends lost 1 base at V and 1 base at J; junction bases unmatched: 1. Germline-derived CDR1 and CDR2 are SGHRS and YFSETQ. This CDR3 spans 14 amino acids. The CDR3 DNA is TGCGCCAGCAGCTTGCAGGGGGGGAACACTGAAGCTTTCTTT. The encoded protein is CASSLQGGNTEAFF.

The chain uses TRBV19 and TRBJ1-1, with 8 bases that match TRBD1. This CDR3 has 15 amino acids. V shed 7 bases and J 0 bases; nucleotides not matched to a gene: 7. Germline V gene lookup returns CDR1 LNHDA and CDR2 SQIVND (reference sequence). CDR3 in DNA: TGTGCCAGTACCCAACAGGGGGTCTTGAACACTGAAGCTTTCTTT. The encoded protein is CASTQQGVLNTEAFF.

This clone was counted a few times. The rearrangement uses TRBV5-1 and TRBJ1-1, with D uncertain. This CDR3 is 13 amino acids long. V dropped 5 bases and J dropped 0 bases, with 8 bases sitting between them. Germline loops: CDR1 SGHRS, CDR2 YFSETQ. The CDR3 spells CASRGSMNTEAFF. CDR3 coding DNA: TGCGCCAGCAGAGGGAGCATGAACACTGAAGCTTTCTTT.

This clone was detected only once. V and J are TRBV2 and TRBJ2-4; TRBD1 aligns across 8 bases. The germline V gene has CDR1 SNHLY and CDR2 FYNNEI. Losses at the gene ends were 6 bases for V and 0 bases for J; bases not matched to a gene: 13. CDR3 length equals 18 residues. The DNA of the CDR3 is TGTGCCAGCAGAGCCGGACAGGGTGTGGATTTAGCCAAAAACATTCAGTACTTC. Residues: CASRAGQGVDLAKNIQYF. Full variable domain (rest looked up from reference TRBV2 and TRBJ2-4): EPEVTQTPSHQVTQMGQEVILRCVPISNHLYFYWYRQILGQKVEFLVSFYNNEISEKSEIFDDQFSVERPDGSNFTLKIRSTKLEDSAMYFCASRAGQGVDLAKNIQYFGAGTRLSVL.

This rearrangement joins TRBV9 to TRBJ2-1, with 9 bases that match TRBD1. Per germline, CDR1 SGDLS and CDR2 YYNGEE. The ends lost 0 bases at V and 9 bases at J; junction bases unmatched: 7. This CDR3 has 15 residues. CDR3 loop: CASSVGGTGKGEQFF. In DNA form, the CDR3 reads TGTGCCAGCAGCGTAGGGGGGACAGGGAAGGGTGAGCAGTTCTTC.